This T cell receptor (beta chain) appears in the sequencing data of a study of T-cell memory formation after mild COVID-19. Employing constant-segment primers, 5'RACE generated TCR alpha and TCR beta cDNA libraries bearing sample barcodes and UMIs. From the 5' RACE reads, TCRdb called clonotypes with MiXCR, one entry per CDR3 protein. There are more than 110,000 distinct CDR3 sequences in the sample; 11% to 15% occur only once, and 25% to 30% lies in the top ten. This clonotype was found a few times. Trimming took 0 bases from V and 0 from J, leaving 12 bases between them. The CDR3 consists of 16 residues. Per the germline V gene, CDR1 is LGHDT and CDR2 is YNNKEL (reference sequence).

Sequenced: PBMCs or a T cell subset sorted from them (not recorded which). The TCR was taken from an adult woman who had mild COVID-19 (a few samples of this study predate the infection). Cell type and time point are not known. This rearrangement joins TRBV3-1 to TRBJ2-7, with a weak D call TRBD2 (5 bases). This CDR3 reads CASSQDFSTSSYEQYF. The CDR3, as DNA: TGTGCCAGCAGCCAAGATTTCTCCACTAGCTCCTACGAGCAGTACTTC.